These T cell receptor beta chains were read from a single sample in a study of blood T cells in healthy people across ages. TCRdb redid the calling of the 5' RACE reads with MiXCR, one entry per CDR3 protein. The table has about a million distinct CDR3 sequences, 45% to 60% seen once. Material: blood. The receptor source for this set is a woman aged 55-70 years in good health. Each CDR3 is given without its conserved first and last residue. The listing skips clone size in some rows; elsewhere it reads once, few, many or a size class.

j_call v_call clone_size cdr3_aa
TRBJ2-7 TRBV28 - ASSRSTAGSSYEQY
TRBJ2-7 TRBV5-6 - ASSPLSLNAGPRSYEQY
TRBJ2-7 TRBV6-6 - ASGRGQSPIYEQY
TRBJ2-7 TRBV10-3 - AISALDSSEQY
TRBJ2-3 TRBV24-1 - ATGPTGGQGTDTQY
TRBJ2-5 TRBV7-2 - ASSLAQMGKTQY
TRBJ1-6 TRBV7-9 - ASRYDDRGNSPLH
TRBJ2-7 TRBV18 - ASSFGQESYEQY
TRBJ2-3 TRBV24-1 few ATADRRTQY
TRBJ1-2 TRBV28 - ATLGPGREIPIYGYT
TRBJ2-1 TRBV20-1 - SAPGLAGGILSYNEQF
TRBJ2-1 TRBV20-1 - SARTSEKPSNEQF
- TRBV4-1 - ASSQEVGLAAYEQY
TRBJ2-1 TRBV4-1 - ASSHKFGNEFIFREQF
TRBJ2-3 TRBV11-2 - ASSADTQY
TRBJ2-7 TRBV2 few ASRTPGTLDEQY
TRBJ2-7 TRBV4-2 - ASSHDTGTRYEQY
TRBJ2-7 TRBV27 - ASSSRQGRGYEQY
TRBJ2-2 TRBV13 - ASSLASQSNTGELF
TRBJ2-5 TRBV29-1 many SGRPSGRETQY
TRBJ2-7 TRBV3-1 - ASRKELSAYEQY
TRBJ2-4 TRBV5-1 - ASSLETGLAKNIQY
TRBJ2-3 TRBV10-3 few AISGGTSGSTDTQY
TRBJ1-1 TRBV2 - ASIRSLLLDTEAF
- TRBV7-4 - ASSSGQTNYEQY
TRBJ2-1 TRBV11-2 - ASSCTGLGNEQF
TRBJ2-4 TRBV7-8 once ASSPTREPTLAKNIQY
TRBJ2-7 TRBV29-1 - SVSWRGNEQY
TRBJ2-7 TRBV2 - ASYSSDYEQY
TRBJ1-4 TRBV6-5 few ASSYRRGGEKLF
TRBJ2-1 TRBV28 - ASRVDYHRNEQF
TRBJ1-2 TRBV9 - ASSVEGGYGYT
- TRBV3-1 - ASSPWTTSGQDEQY
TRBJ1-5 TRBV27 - ASAFYSNQPQH
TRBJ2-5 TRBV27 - ASSPHPDRAQETQY
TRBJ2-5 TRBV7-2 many ASNPRRGETQY
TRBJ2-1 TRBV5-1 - ASSLGRRAGYNEQF
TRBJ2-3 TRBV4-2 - ASNSLSGTSATSTDTQY
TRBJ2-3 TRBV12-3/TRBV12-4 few ASSSRRRTDTQY
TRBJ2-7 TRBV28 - ASTDRRYEQY
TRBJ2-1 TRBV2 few ASSVGEGTTEQF
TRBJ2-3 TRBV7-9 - ASSAGQGVDTQY
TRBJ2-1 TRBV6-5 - ASKARGSTYNEQF
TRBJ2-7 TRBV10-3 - AIRQLSSYEQY
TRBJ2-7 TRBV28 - ASRDRGEYEQY
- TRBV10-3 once AISGPNTDEQY
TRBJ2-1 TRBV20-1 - SARDGTLAANEQF
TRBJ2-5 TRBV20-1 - SARVWKYQETQY
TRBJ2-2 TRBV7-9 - ASSLGGGAGELF
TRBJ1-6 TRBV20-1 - SADPGFGDSPLH